A single sample is the source of the 16 T cell receptor beta chains below, sequenced in a study of cytomegalovirus exposure and HLA in healthy donors. The study ran its PCR with 60 Vbeta and 13 Jbeta primers. Sequencing was performed with immunoSEQ multiplex PCR; in TCRdb, only in-frame clones are kept and a portion is missing. The data hold about 160,000 clones, with roughly four fifths observed a single time. The specimen sequenced was PBMCs. The receptors here all came from a man aged 45-65 years in good health and CMV-seropositive.

Points on this clone: Within the sample, other DNA sequences also encode this same CDR3. The V gene is TRBV11-3, the J gene TRBJ2-3; no clear D. The germline V gene has CDR1 SGHNT and CDR2 YENEEA. V was cut by 1 base and J by 0 bases, with 5 bases left in between. The CDR3 has 14 amino acids. The CDR3 region has the DNA TGTGCCAGCAGCTTAGGCAGGAGCACAGATACGCAGTATTTT. Protein product: CASSLGRSTDTQYF.

This rearrangement joins TRBV18 to TRBJ2-7, with a possible D match to TRBD2 (5 bases). Germline V gene data show CDR1 as KGHSH and CDR2 as LQKENI. Between the trimmed V and J ends, which lost 0 bases and 3 bases, there was a span of 9 bases. The CDR3 is 14 amino acids. The CDR3 protein is CASSPPGSFYEQYF. CDR3 coding DNA: TGTGCCAGCTCACCACCAGGGAGCTTCTACGAGCAGTACTTC.

The J gene is TRBJ2-7, the V gene TRBV7-9; 7 bases align to TRBD1. The CDR3 is made up of 16 amino acids. Per the germline V gene, CDR1 is SEHNR and CDR2 is FQNEAQ (reference sequence). V trimming: 0 bases; J trimming: 0 bases; junction bases outside the gene matches: 5. The CDR3: CASSLAWGQSSYEQYF. The CDR3 DNA reads TGTGCCAGCAGCTTAGCATGGGGACAGAGCTCCTACGAGCAGTACTTC. Looking up the rest from reference TRBV7-9 and TRBJ2-7 gives the full variable domain: DTGVSQNPRHKITKRGQNVTFRCDPISEHNRLYWYRQTLGQGPEFLTYFQNEAQLEKSRLLSDRFSAERPKGSFSTLEIQRTEQGDSAMYLCASSLAWGQSSYEQYFGPGTRLTVT.

By frequency in the sample, this clone is medium-sized. Other DNA sequences in this specimen translate into the identical CDR3. The chain links TRBV5-6 to TRBJ1-1, with D perhaps TRBD1 (6 bases). The CDR3 is made up of 13 amino acids. Trimming took off 0 bases at V and 4 bases at J, with 7 bases between the two ends. Per germline, CDR1 SGHDT and CDR2 YYEEEE. CDR3 sequence reads: CASSLGGGTEAFF. The CDR3 nucleotides are TGTGCCAGCAGCTTGGGAGGGGGCACTGAAGCTTTCTTT.

Concerning this clone: In the same sample, other DNA sequences code for this CDR3. This chain joins TRBV7-9 and TRBJ1-2, with D perhaps TRBD1 (6 bases). The germline V and J ends were trimmed by 1 base and 5 bases, with 8 bases remaining between them. CDR3 length equals 13 residues. Germline V gene data show CDR1 as SEHNR and CDR2 as FQNEAQ (reference sequence). CDR3 bases: TGTGCCAGCAGCTTAGGGCAGGGGTATGGCTACACCTTC. Its protein product is CASSLGQGYGYTF.

The V call is TRBV4-1, the J call TRBJ1-4; 10 positions agree with TRBD1. Germline V gene lookup returns CDR1 MGHRA and CDR2 YSYEKL. V lost 3 bases to trimming and J lost 8 bases; unmatched junction nucleotides: 6. The CDR3 sequence is 15 residues long. DNA for the CDR3: TGCGCCAGCAGCCAGGAACGACAGGGGGCAGAAAAACTGTTTTTT. Encoded protein: CASSQERQGAEKLFF.

The V gene is TRBV4-3, the J gene TRBJ1-2; 7 nucleotides line up with TRBD1. Germline V gene sequence: CDR1 LGHNA, CDR2 YSLEER. Losses at the gene ends were 0 bases for V and 4 bases for J; bases not matched to a gene: 5. CDR3 size: 15 residues. This chain's CDR3 is CASSQDLPGGYGYTF. The DNA for the CDR3 is TGCGCCAGCAGCCAAGACTTGCCAGGGGGCTATGGCTACACCTTC.

The J gene is TRBJ2-7, the V gene TRBV18; maybe TRBD1 (6 bases). V lost 3 bases to trimming and J lost 4 bases, with 16 bases between them. The germline CDR1 and CDR2 sequences are KGHSH and LQKENI. CDR3 length: 15 amino acids. CDR3 region: CASSPHRDTEYEQYF. As DNA, the CDR3 is TGTGCCAGCTCACCTCACCGGGACACCGAGTACGAGCAGTACTTC.

This clone has more than one count but fewer than ten. The genes are TRBV6-5 and TRBJ1-2; D possibly corresponds to TRBD1 (5 bases). The CDR3 is made up of 13 amino acids. Germline loops: CDR1 MNHEY, CDR2 SVGAGI. Trimming cost V 2 bases and J 8 bases, with 12 bases left between them. CDR3 nucleotide sequence: TGTGCCAGCAGTTACACCGACAGTTACGGCTACACCTTC. Translation gives CASSYTDSYGYTF.

The chain employs TRBV4-3 and TRBJ2-1; D may be TRBD1 (8 bases). Trimming cost V 1 base and J 8 bases, with 15 bases left between them. CDR1 and CDR2 from the germline V gene are LGHNA and YSLEER. CDR3 size: 15 residues. As DNA, the CDR3 is TGCGCCAGCAGCCAAGTCGGCACAGGGGGGGATGAGCAGTTCTTC. As protein: CASSQVGTGGDEQFF.

The gene calls are TRBV11-2 and TRBJ1-1; D is uncertain. The germline CDR1 and CDR2 sequences are SGHAT and FQNNGV. The V end was cut by 2 bases, the J end by 4 bases, with 11 bases between. This CDR3 has 14 residues. The chain's CDR3 is CASSLTAAGTEAFF. The CDR3 nucleotides are TGTGCCAGCAGCTTAACGGCAGCGGGCACTGAAGCTTTCTTT.

V is TRBV9 and J is TRBJ1-4; 8 bases line up with TRBD1. V lost 4 bases, J lost 3 bases, and 11 bases stayed unmatched. CDR3 length equals 17 residues. CDR1 and CDR2 (germline): SGDLS, YYNGEE. CDR3 DNA: TGTGCCAGCAGCACGAGGGACAGGCAACCGGCTAATGAAAAACTGTTTTTT. Protein product: CASSTRDRQPANEKLFF.

The V gene is TRBV4-2, the J gene TRBJ2-3; a weak D match, TRBD2 (5 bases). The CDR3 is made up of 19 amino acids. Germline V gene data show CDR1 as LGHNA and CDR2 as YNFKEQ. V was pared by 0 bases and J by 0 bases, with 19 bases between. CDR3 nucleotide sequence: TGTGCCAGCAGCCAAGAACCCCCTGGGAGACAAGATAGCACAGATACGCAGTATTTT. Translated: CASSQEPPGRQDSTDTQYF.

The V and J genes are TRBV9 and TRBJ1-3; a weak D match, TRBD1 (6 bases). Germline V gene lookup returns CDR1 SGDLS and CDR2 YYNGEE. There are 16 residues in the CDR3. Between the trimmed V and J ends, which lost 4 bases and 0 bases, there was a span of 14 bases. The DNA of the CDR3 is TGTGCCAGCAGCCCTAGGGGGGGGCTCTCTGGAAACACCATATATTTT. It specifies CASSPRGGLSGNTIYF.

The count of this clone is one. The chain employs TRBV10-3 and TRBJ1-2; tentative D call: TRBD1 (5 bases). V gave up 6 bases and J gave up 3 bases, with 14 bases separating them. CDR1 is ENHRY and CDR2 is SYGVKD in the germline V gene. The CDR3 contains 14 residues. The CDR3 loop is CAIRGASADYGYTF. The CDR3, as DNA: TGTGCCATCAGAGGGGCCTCGGCGGACTATGGCTACACCTTC.

The J gene is TRBJ2-7, the V gene TRBV7-9; 7 bases fit TRBD2. Germline CDR1 is SEHNR and CDR2 is FQNEAQ (reference sequence). J gave up 2 bases and V 4 bases, and 8 bases lay outside the gene matches. This CDR3 has 15 amino acids. The CDR3 sequence is CASSWWGGLPYEQYF. The DNA of the CDR3 is TGTGCCAGCAGCTGGTGGGGGGGACTCCCCTACGAGCAGTACTTC.